This T cell receptor beta chain was sequenced during a study of blood T cell repertoires in COVID-19. The wider study: COVID-19 samples from acute and convalescent phases originated in the United States, Italy and Spain. The cDNA or gDNA used as material had been derived from T cells, B-cell-depleted T cells, or PBMCs.

Per the original methods: Scientists estimated how many nucleated cells there were by amplifying reference gene primers. Assay: immunoSEQ multiplex PCR; the TCRdb copy retains only in-frame clones and omits some. The DNA was the basis for D and trimming; V, J and clone size are from that table. The sample includes 130,000 to 150,000 clones, 80% to 90% of them seen just once. Looked up from germline, CDR1 is SGHRS and CDR2 is YFSETQ. V lost 1 base and J lost 4, with 36 bases in between. This CDR3 is 23 amino acids long. Followed over time, Seattle patients had been enrolled while infection was active. The chain joins TRBV5-1 to TRBJ2-1; maybe TRBD1 (6 bases). The receptor was derived from a woman aged 60 to 75 with COVID-19, enrolled during active disease. Sequenced material: peripheral blood. CDR3 DNA: TGCGCCAGCAGCTTGATCCGAATCTCGTCTACGTCACATGGACAGTATCATTACAATGAGCAGTTCTTC. This codes for CASSLIRISSTSHGQYHYNEQFF.